The 18 T cell receptor beta chains below come from one sample, sequenced in a study of blood T cell repertoires in COVID-19. Sequencing used immunoSEQ multiplex PCR; TCRdb keeps in-frame clones, though not all of them. This table has tens of thousands of clones, approximately 83% appearing once. Sequencing was performed on peripheral blood. Every receptor here comes from a woman of 80 years or more with acute or convalescent COVID-19.

This clone was counted only a few times. The CDR3 loop reads CSASREEKLFF. In nucleotides, the CDR3 is TGCAGTGCTAGTCGCGAGGAAAAACTGTTTTTT. The gene calls are TRBV20-1 and TRBJ1-4; D unclear. The CDR3 consists of 11 residues. V was cut by 3 bases and J by 8 bases, with 7 bases left in between. Per germline, CDR1 DFQATT and CDR2 SNEGSKA (reference sequence).

The chain carries TRBV3-1 (or the pseudogene TRBV3-2) and TRBJ1-2; D is unclear. The ends were cut back, 1 base at V and 8 bases at J, with 11 bases in the middle. The germline CDR1 and CDR2 sequences are LGHDT and YNNKEL (reference sequence). The CDR3 has 13 amino acids. The CDR3 protein is CASSQVYSGGYTF. The CDR3 bases are TGTGCCAGCAGCCAAGTTTACAGTGGGGGCTACACCTTC.

The chain is built from TRBV19 and TRBJ1-5; 7 bases match TRBD1. Losses at the gene ends were 7 bases for V and 5 bases for J; bases not matched to a gene: 2. The CDR3 loop spans 12 amino acids. Germline V gene sequence: CDR1 LNHDA, CDR2 SQIVND (reference sequence). Here the CDR3 reads CASTGGYQPQHF. The CDR3 DNA sequence: TGTGCCAGTACAGGGGGGTATCAGCCCCAGCATTTT.

This clone was recorded once. The genes are TRBV5-1 and TRBJ1-1; 7 bases agree with TRBD1. After removal of 1 base from V and 9 bases from J, the junction contained 6 bases not matched to a gene. CDR1 is SGHRS and CDR2 is YFSETQ in the germline V gene. The CDR3 spans 13 residues. In DNA form, the CDR3 reads TGCGCCAGCAGCTTGAGACAGGGCGGGAAAGCTTTCTTT. Protein sequence: CASSLRQGGKAFF. The complete variable domain, with remaining parts taken from reference TRBV5-1 and TRBJ1-1, reads KAGVTQTPRYLIKTRGQQVTLSCSPISGHRSVSWYQQTPGQGLQFLFEYFSETQRNKGNFPGRFSGRQFSNSRSEMNVSTLELGDSALYLCASSLRQGGKAFFGQGTRLTVV.

This sequence joins TRBV6-5 and TRBJ2-7, with D possibly matching TRBD2 (5 bases). Trimming took off 2 bases at V and 4 bases at J, with 12 bases between the two ends. Germline CDR1 and CDR2: MNHEY and SVGAGI. The CDR3 loop spans 14 amino acids. The CDR3 nucleotides are TGTGCCAGCAGTTACCCCGACGGGGAGTACGAGCAGTACTTC. Its translation: CASSYPDGEYEQYF.

This chain connects TRBV19 to TRBJ1-1; 7 bases match TRBD1. The length of the CDR3 is 14 residues. Per germline, CDR1 LNHDA and CDR2 SQIVND (reference sequence). Trimming took 4 bases from V and 2 from J; bases not matched to a gene: 4. CDR3 region: CASSRGQFNTEAFF. DNA for the CDR3: TGTGCCAGTAGTAGGGGACAGTTCAACACTGAAGCTTTCTTT.

Only one count was recorded for this clone. This chain links TRBV9 with TRBJ1-1; TRBD1 might be the D (5 bases). Germline CDR1 and CDR2: SGDLS and YYNGEE. V shed 0 bases and J shed 1 base, with 13 bases lying between them. The CDR3 consists of 16 residues. The CDR3 region is CASSVVPGLKNTEAFF. The DNA for the CDR3 is TGTGCCAGCAGCGTAGTTCCGGGACTCAAGAACACTGAAGCTTTCTTT. The variable domain in full, with the rest retrieved from reference TRBV9 and TRBJ1-1, is DSGVTQTPKHLITATGQRVTLRCSPRSGDLSVYWYQQSLDQGLQFLIQYYNGEERAKGNILERFSAQQFPDLHSELNLSSLELGDSALYFCASSVVPGLKNTEAFFGQGTRLTVV.

The genes are TRBV27 and TRBJ1-6; D not resolved. Trimming stripped 0 bases from V and 7 bases from J, with 10 bases between. This CDR3 is 15 amino acids long. Germline lookup yields CDR1 MNHEY and CDR2 SMNVEV (reference sequence). For the CDR3, the DNA is TGTGCCAGCAGTTTATCGAGGTCCCTCAATTCACCCCTCCACTTT. Amino acids: CASSLSRSLNSPLHF.

The rearrangement joins TRBV5-1 to TRBJ2-5, with 7 bases fitting TRBD2. This CDR3 region has 14 residues. Germline assignment: CDR1 SGHRS and CDR2 YFSETQ. With V trimmed by 5 bases and J by 4 bases, 8 bases remained unmatched. CDR3 nucleotides: TGCGCCAGCAGGGGGACGGGGGGATCAGAGACCCAGTACTTC. Protein sequence: CASRGTGGSETQYF. Supplemented by reference TRBV5-1 and TRBJ2-5, the full variable domain reads KAGVTQTPRYLIKTRGQQVTLSCSPISGHRSVSWYQQTPGQGLQFLFEYFSETQRNKGNFPGRFSGRQFSNSRSEMNVSTLELGDSALYLCASRGTGGSETQYFGPGTRLLVL.

The chain uses TRBV7-9 and TRBJ2-5, with D possibly being TRBD2 (6 bases). CDR1 is SEHNR, CDR2 FQNEAQ, per germline (reference sequence). The CDR3 sequence is 12 residues long. The V gene lost 5 bases and the J gene lost 5 bases, with 9 bases spanning the gap. The CDR3 DNA is TGTGCCAGCAGCAGGGACTCGGAGACCCAGTACTTC. Protein product: CASSRDSETQYF.

The rearrangement joins TRBV27 to TRBJ1-4; D is undetermined. V gave up 8 bases and J gave up 0 bases, with 4 bases separating them. CDR1 and CDR2 (germline): MNHEY, SMNVEV (reference sequence). The CDR3 is made up of 12 amino acids. CDR3 loop: CASGSTNEKLFF. The DNA of the CDR3 is TGTGCCAGCGGCTCAACTAATGAAAAACTGTTTTTT.

This clone has only one observation. The chain recombines TRBV19 with TRBJ2-2, with TRBD1 matching over 7 bases. V trimming: 3 bases; J trimming: 1 base; junction bases outside the gene matches: 11. In germline, CDR1 is LNHDA, CDR2 SQIVND (reference sequence). The length of the CDR3 is 18 residues. The CDR3 region is CASSIPHRGRKNTGELFF. The CDR3 nucleotides are TGTGCCAGTAGTATTCCCCACAGGGGACGAAAGAACACCGGGGAGCTGTTTTTT.

This chain uses TRBV3-1 (or the pseudogene TRBV3-2) with TRBJ1-3; no definite D call. Germline CDR1 LGHDT, CDR2 YNNKEL (reference sequence). Trimming stripped 0 bases from V and 1 base from J, with 7 bases between. The CDR3 is made up of 15 amino acids. CDR3 DNA sequence: TGTGCCAGCAGCCAAGAGACAAGGTCTGGAAACACCATATATTTT. It codes for CASSQETRSGNTIYF.

This clone was recorded only once. V gene TRBV7-2 combines with J gene TRBJ1-1; tentative D call: TRBD1 (6 bases). This CDR3 is 15 amino acids long. Deletions cut 7 bases from V and 5 bases from J, with 20 bases between. From germline, CDR1 is SGHTA and CDR2 FQGNSA. The CDR3 reads CASTRTVASGTEAFF. DNA for the CDR3: TGTGCCAGCACAAGGACAGTTGCTTCTGGGACTGAAGCTTTCTTT.

The chain links TRBV5-4 to TRBJ1-2; 8 bases map to TRBD1. Losses at the gene ends were 3 bases for V and 6 bases for J; bases not matched to a gene: 10. The CDR3 sequence is 15 residues long. Germline V lookup: CDR1 SGHNT, CDR2 YYREEE (reference sequence). CDR3: CASSYRDRNINGYTF. Written as DNA, the CDR3 is TGTGCCAGCAGCTACCGGGACAGGAACATTAATGGCTACACCTTC. The variable domain in full, with the rest retrieved from reference TRBV5-4 and TRBJ1-2, is ETGVTQSPTHLIKTRGQQVTLRCSSQSGHNTVSWYQQALGQGPQFIFQYYREEENGRGNFPPRFSGLQFPNYSSELNVNALELDDSALYLCASSYRDRNINGYTFGSGTRLTVV.

The rearrangement uses TRBV21-1 and TRBJ1-2; the table's D gene call, TRBD1, was not cross checked with the DNA. TRBV21-1 is a pseudogene. This CDR3 is 15 amino acids long. This chain's CDR3 is CAITAGTGRGYGYTF. As DNA, the CDR3 is TGTGCCATTACCGCCGGGACAGGGAGGGGCTATGGCTACACCTTC.

The gene calls are TRBV7-2 and TRBJ2-1; 7 nucleotides agree with TRBD2. This CDR3 region has 15 residues. CDR1 is SGHTA, CDR2 FQGNSA, per germline. The V segment lost 5 bases and the J segment 1 base; nucleotides outside the gene matches: 5. CDR3 loop: CASSGSGQSYNEQFF. The CDR3 DNA is TGTGCCAGCAGCGGTAGCGGGCAGTCCTACAATGAGCAGTTCTTC.

The chain couples TRBV19 to TRBJ1-2; possible D gene TRBD1, 6 bases. The CDR3 contains 13 residues. Between the trimmed V and J ends, which lost 5 bases and 7 bases, there was a span of 14 bases. Germline CDR1 is LNHDA and CDR2 is SQIVND (reference sequence). The CDR3 nucleotides read TGTGCCAGTAGTCGGCAGGGGTCGAGTGGCTACACCTTC. Protein: CASSRQGSSGYTF.